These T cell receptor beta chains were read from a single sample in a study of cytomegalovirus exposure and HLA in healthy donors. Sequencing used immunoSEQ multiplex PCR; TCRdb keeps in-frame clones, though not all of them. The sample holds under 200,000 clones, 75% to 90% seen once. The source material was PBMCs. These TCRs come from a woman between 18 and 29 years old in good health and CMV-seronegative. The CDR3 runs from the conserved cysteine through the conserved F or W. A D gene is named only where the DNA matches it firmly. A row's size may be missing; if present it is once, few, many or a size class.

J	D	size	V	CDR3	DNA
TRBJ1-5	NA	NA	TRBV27	CASSWGSNQPQHF	TGTGCCAGCAGTTGGGGCAGCAATCAGCCCCAGCATTTT
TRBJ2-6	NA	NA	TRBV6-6	CAINGGQSSGANVLTF	TGTGCCATCAATGGGGGACAAAGCTCTGGGGCCAACGTCCTGACTTTC
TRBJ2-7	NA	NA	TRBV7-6	CASSPGTGTYEQYF	TGTGCCAGCAGCCCAGGGACTGGAACCTACGAGCAGTACTTC
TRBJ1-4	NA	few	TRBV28	CASLDSPTNEKLFF	TGTGCCAGCTTAGACAGCCCAACTAATGAAAAACTGTTTTTT
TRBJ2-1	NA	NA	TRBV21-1	CASSKARTGIDNEQFF	TGTGCCAGCAGCAAAGCGAGGACAGGGATCGACAATGAGCAGTTCTTC
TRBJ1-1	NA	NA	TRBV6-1	CAGGYPNTEAFF	TGTGCCGGGGGGTACCCGAACACTGAAGCTTTCTTT
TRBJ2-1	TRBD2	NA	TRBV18	CASSPPNPGTNNEQFF	TGTGCCAGCTCACCACCCAACCCGGGGACTAACAATGAGCAGTTCTTC
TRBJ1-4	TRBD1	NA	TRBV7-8	CASSFSVGQAYEKLFF	TGTGCCAGCAGCTTCTCGGTGGGACAGGCCTATGAAAAACTGTTTTTT
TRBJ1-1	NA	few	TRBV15	CATSRDGQNTEAFF	TGTGCCACCAGCAGAGATGGGCAGAACACTGAAGCTTTCTTT
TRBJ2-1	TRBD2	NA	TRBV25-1	CASSESLAGPNEQFF	TGTGCCAGCAGTGAATCGCTAGCGGGACCTAATGAGCAGTTCTTC
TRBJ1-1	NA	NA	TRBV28	CASTTATEAFF	TGTGCCAGCACCACAGCCACTGAAGCTTTCTTT
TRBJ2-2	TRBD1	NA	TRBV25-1	CASTSGTGTNTGELFF	TGTGCCAGCACCTCCGGGACAGGAACGAACACCGGGGAGCTGTTTTTT
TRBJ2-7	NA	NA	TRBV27	CASSPSQVYEQYF	TGTGCCAGCAGTCCTTCACAGGTCTACGAGCAGTACTTC
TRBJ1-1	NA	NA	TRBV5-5	CASSLGTVAEAFF	TGTGCCAGCAGCTTGGGGACAGTAGCTGAAGCTTTCTTT
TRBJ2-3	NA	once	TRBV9	CASSKPHLAPTDTQYF	TGTGCCAGCAGCAAACCCCATCTAGCGCCAACAGATACGCAGTATTTT
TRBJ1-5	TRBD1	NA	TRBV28	CASSVDRGIYQPQHF	TGTGCCAGCAGTGTAGACAGGGGAATCTATCAGCCCCAGCATTTT
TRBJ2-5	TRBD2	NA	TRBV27	CASSFREGETQYF	TGTGCCAGCAGTTTCCGGGAGGGGGAGACCCAGTACTTC
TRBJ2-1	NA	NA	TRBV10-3	CAISDVTGRILPYNEQFF	TGTGCCATCAGTGATGTGACAGGGAGGATCCTCCCCTACAATGAGCAGTTCTTC
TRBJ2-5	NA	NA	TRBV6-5	CASSPILGETQYF	TGTGCCAGCAGCCCTATACTAGGCGAGACCCAGTACTTC
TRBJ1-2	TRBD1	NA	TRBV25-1	CASSEQGVLTAQNYGYTF	TGTGCCAGCAGTGAGCAGGGGGTCCTTACCGCCCAAAACTATGGCTACACCTTC
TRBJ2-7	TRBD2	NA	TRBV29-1	CSVGLAGYEQYF	TGCAGCGTGGGACTAGCGGGATACGAGCAGTACTTC
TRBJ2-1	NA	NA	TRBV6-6	CASSRAQGAGDEQFF	TGTGCCAGCAGCCGAGCACAGGGCGCAGGGGATGAGCAGTTCTTC
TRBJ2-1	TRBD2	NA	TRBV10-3	CAISESKGRGASYNEQFF	TGTGCCATCAGTGAGTCTAAGGGGCGGGGGGCCTCCTACAATGAGCAGTTCTTC
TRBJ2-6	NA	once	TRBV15	CATSRVPGSGANVLTF	TGTGCCACCAGCAGAGTTCCGGGCTCTGGGGCCAACGTCCTGACTTTC
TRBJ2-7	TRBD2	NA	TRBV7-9	CASSLTPGLADHYEQYF	TGTGCCAGCAGCCTAACCCCGGGACTAGCGGATCACTACGAGCAGTACTTC
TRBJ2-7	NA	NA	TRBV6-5	CASSQRQNEQYF	TGTGCCAGCAGCCAACGACAGAACGAGCAGTACTTC
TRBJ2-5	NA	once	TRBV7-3	CASSLGVAETQYF	TGTGCCAGCAGCTTAGGAGTGGCGGAGACCCAGTACTTC
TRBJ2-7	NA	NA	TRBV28	CASANYYEQYF	TGTGCCAGCGCGAATTACTACGAGCAGTACTTC
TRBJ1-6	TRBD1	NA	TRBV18	CASSPRGGGEGSPLHF	TGTGCCAGCTCACCACGAGGAGGGGGCGAGGGATCACCCCTCCACTTT
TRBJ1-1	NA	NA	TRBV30	CAWSTQMNTEAFF	TGTGCCTGGAGTACGCAGATGAACACTGAAGCTTTCTTT
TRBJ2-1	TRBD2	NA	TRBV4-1	CASTLAGGLNEQFF	TGCGCCAGCACCCTAGCGGGGGGGCTCAATGAGCAGTTCTTC
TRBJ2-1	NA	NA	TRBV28	CASSYSSPGNEQFF	TGTGCCAGCAGTTACTCGTCGCCGGGCAATGAGCAGTTCTTC